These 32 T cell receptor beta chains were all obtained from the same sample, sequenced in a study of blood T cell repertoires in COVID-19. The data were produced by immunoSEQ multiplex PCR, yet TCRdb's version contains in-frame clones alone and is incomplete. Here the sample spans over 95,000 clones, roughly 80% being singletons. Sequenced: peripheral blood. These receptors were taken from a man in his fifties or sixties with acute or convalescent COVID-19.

CDR3 bases: TGTGCCAGCAGCTCCCGAACAGGGATTAGGTATGGCTACACCTTC. It is translated as CASSSRTGIRYGYTF. The chain uses TRBV9 and TRBJ1-2; a weak D match, TRBD1 (6 bases). The germline gives CDR1 SGDLS, CDR2 YYNGEE. V dropped 4 bases and J dropped 5 bases, with 18 bases sitting between them. The CDR3 extends over 15 amino acids.

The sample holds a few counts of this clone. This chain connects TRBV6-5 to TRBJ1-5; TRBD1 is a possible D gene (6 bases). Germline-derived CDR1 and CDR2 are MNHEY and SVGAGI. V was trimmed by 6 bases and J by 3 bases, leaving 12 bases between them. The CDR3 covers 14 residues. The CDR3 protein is CASSNRDNNQPQHF. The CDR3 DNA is TGTGCCAGCAGCAACCGGGACAACAATCAGCCCCAGCATTTT.

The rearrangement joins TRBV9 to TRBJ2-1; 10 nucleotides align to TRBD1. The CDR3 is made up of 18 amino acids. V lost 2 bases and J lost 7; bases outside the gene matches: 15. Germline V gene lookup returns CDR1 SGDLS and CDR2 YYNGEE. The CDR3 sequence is CASSVYVGTGASVNEQFF. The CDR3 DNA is TGTGCCAGCAGCGTTTACGTTGGGACAGGGGCGTCGGTAAATGAGCAGTTCTTC.

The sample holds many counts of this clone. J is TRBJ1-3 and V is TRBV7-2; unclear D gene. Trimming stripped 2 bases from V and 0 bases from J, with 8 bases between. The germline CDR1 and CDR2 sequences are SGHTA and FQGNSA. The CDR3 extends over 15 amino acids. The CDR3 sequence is CASSLTGSSGNTIYF. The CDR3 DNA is TGTGCCAGCAGCTTAACGGGAAGCTCTGGAAACACCATATATTTT.

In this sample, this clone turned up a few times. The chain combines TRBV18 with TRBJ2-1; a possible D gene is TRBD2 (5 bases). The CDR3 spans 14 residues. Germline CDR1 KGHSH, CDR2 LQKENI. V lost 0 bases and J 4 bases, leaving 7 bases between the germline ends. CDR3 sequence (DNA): TGTGCCAGCTCACCACCCGGCGGGTACAATGAGCAGTTCTTC. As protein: CASSPPGGYNEQFF.

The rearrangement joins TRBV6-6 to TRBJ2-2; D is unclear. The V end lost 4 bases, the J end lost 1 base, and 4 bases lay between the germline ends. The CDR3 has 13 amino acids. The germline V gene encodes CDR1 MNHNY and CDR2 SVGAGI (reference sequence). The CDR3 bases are TGTGCCAGCAGTTTAGAGAACACCGGGGAGCTGTTTTTT. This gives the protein CASSLENTGELFF.

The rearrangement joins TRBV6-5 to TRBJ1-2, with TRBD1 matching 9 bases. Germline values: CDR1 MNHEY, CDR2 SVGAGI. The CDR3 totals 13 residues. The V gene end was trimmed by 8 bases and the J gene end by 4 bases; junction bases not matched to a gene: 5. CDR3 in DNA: TGTGCCAGCTTCCCGGGACAGGGCTATGGCTACACCTTC. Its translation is CASFPGQGYGYTF.

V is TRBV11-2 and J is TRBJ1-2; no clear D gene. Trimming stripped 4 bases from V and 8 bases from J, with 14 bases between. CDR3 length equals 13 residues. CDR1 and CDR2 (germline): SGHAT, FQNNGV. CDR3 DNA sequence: TGTGCCAGCAGCTCCGAGGCGGTTAGGGGCTACACCTTC. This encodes CASSSEAVRGYTF.

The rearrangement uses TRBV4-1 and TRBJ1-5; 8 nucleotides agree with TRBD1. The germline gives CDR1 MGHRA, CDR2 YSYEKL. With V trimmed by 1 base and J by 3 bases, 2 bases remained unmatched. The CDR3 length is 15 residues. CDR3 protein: CASSQVDRDNQPQHF. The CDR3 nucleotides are TGCGCCAGCAGCCAAGTGGACAGGGACAATCAGCCCCAGCATTTT.

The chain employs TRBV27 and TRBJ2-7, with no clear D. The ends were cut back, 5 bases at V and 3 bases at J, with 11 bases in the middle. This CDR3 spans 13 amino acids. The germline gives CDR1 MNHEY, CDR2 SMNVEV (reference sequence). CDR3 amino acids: CASSPGGSYEQYV. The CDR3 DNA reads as TGTGCCAGCAGTCCCGGTGGTAGCTACGAGCAGTACGTC.

As DNA, the CDR3 is TGTGCCAGCAGGAAACAGGGTGGCGGCTACACCTTC. It encodes CASRKQGGGYTF. V gene TRBV4-2 combines with J gene TRBJ1-2, with TRBD1 as a possible D gene (6 bases). The length of the CDR3 is 12 residues. In germline, CDR1 is LGHNA, CDR2 YNFKEQ. Trimming stripped 6 bases from V and 8 bases from J, with 13 bases between.

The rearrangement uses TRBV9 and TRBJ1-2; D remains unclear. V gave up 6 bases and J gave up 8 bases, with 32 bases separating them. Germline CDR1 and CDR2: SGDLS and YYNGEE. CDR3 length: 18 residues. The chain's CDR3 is CASIDGSAGIQTLLGYTF. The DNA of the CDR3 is TGTGCCAGCATTGATGGATCCGCGGGAATTCAAACTCTCCTGGGCTACACCTTC.

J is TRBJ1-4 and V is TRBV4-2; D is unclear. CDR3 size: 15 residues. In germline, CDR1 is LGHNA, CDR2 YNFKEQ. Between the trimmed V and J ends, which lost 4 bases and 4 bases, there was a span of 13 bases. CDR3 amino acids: CASSPETRGNEKLFF. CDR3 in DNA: TGTGCCAGCAGCCCGGAGACTCGGGGTAATGAAAAACTGTTTTTT.

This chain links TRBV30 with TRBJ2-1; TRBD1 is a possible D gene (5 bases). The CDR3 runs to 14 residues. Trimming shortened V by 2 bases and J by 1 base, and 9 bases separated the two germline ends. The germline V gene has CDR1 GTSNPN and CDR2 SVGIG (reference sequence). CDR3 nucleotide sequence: TGTGCCTGGAGTCAGGGATTTTCCTACAATGAGCAGTTCTTC. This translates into CAWSQGFSYNEQFF.

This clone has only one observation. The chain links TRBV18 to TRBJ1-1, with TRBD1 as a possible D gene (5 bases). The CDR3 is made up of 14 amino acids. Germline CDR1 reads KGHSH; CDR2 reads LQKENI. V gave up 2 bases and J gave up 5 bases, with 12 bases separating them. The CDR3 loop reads CASSPGGFGTEAFF. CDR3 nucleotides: TGTGCCAGCTCACCAGGGGGGTTTGGGACTGAAGCTTTCTTT.

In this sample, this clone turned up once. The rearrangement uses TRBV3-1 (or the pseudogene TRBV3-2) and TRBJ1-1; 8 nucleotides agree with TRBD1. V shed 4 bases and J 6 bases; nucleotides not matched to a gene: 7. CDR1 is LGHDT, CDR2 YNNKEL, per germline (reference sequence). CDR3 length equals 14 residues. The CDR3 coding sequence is TGTGCCAGCAGCCCCGCAGGGGGCCGGGCTGAAGCTTTCTTT. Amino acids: CASSPAGGRAEAFF.

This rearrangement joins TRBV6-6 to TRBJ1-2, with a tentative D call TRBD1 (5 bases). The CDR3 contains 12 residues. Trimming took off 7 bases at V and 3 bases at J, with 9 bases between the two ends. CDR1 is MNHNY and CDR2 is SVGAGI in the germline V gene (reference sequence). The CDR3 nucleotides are TGTGCCAGCACAGGGTCGGACTATGGCTACACCTTC. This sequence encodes CASTGSDYGYTF.

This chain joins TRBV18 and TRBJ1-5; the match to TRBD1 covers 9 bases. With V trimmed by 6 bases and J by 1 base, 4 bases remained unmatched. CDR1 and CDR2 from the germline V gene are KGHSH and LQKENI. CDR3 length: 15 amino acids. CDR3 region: CASSPGQGSNQPQHF. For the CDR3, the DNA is TGTGCCAGCTCGCCGGGACAGGGAAGCAATCAGCCCCAGCATTTT. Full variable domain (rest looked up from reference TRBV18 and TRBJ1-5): NAGVMQNPRHLVRRRGQEARLRCSPMKGHSHVYWYRQLPEEGLKFMVYLQKENIIDESGMPKERFSAEFPKEGPSILRIQQVVRGDSAAYFCASSPGQGSNQPQHFGDGTRLSIL.

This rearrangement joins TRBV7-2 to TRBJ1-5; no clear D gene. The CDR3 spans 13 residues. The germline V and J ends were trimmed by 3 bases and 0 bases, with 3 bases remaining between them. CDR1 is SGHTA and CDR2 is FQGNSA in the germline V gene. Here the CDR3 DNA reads TGTGCCAGCAGCTTTAGTAGCAATCAGCCCCAGCATTTT. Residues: CASSFSSNQPQHF.

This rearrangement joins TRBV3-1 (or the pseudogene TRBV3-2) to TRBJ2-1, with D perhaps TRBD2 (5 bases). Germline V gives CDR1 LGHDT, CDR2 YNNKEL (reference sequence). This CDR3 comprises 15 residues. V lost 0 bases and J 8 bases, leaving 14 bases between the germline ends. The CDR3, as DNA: TGTGCCAGCAGCCAAGAATCGAACTCGAGGGATGAGCAGTTCTTC. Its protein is CASSQESNSRDEQFF.

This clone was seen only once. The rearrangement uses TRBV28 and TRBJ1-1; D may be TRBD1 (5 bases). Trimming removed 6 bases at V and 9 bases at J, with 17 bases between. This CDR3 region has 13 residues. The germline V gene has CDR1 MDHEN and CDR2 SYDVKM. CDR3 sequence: CASSTRDARKAFF. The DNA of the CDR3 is TGTGCCAGCAGCACGCGGGACGCAAGAAAAGCTTTCTTT.

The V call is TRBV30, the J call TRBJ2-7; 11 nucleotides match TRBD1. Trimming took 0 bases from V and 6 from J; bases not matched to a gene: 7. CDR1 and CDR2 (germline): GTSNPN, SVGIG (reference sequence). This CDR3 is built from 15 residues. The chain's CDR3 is CAWSVQRTGGSEQYF. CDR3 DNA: TGTGCCTGGAGTGTACAGAGGACAGGGGGCTCCGAGCAGTACTTC. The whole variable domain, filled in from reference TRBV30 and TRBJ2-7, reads SQTIHQWPATLVQPVGSPLSLECTVEGTSNPNLYWYRQAAGRGLQLLFYSVGIGQISSEVPQNLSASRPQDRQFILSSKKLLLSDSGFYLCAWSVQRTGGSEQYFGPGTRLTVT.

The CDR3 nucleotides are TGTGCCAGCAGTTTTGGACAGGGAAAAAGCGGGAACTTCTACGAGCAGTACTTC. It is translated as CASSFGQGKSGNFYEQYF. The chain uses TRBV28 and TRBJ2-7; TRBD1 might be the D (8 bases). This CDR3 contains 18 residues. Germline CDR1 reads MDHEN; CDR2 reads SYDVKM. The germline V and J ends were trimmed by 3 bases and 3 bases, with 24 bases remaining between them.

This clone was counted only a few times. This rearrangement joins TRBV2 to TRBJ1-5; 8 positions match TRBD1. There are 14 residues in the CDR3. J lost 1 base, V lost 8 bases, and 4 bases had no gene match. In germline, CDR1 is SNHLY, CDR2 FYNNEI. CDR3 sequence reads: CASGRQGSNQPQHF. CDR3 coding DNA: TGTGCCAGCGGAAGACAGGGGAGCAATCAGCCCCAGCATTTT.

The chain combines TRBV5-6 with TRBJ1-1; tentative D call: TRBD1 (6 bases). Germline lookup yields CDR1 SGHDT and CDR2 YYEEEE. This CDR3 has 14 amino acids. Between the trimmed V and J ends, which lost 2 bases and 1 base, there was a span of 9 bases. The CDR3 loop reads CASSLTDRNTEAFF. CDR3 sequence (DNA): TGTGCCAGCAGCTTAACGGACAGGAACACTGAAGCTTTCTTT.

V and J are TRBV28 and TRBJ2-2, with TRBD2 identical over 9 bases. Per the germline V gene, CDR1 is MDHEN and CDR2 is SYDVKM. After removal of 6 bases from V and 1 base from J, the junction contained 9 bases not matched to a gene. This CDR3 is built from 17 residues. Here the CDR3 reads CASSSPGLAMNTGELFF. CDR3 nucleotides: TGTGCCAGCAGCTCACCGGGACTAGCTATGAACACCGGGGAGCTGTTTTTT.

The CDR3: CASSQVTSGVKAGELFF. The CDR3 region has the DNA TGCGCCAGCAGCCAAGTCACAAGCGGGGTCAAGGCCGGGGAGCTGTTTTTT. V gene TRBV4-1 combines with J gene TRBJ2-2, with 7 bases fitting TRBD2. This CDR3 spans 17 amino acids. Trimming cost V 1 base and J 6 bases; bases outside gene matches: 11. Germline V CDR1 and CDR2: MGHRA, YSYEKL.

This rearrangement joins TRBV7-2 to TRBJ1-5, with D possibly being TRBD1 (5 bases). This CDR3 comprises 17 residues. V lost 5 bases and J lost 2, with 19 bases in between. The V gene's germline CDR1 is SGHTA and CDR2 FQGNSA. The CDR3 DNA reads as TGTGCCAGCAGCCGTATGGCTAGGGGAATAGGCAATCAGCCCCAGCATTTT. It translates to CASSRMARGIGNQPQHF.

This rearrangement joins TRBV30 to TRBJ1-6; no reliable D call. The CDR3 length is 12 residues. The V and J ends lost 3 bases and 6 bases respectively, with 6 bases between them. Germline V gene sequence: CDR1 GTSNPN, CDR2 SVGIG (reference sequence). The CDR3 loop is CAWSGLNSPLHF. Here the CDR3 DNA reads TGTGCCTGGAGCGGACTTAATTCACCCCTCCACTTT.

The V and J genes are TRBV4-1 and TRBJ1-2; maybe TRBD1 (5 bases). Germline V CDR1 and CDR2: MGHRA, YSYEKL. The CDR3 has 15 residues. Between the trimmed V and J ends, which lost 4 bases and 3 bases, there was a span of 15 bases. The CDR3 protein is CASSLERLGHYGYTF. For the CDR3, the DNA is TGCGCCAGCAGCCTAGAAAGGTTGGGGCACTATGGCTACACCTTC.

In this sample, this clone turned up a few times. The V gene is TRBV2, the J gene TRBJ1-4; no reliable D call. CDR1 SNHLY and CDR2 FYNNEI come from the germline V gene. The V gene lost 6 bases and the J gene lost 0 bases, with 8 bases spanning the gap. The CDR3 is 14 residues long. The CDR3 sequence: CASRRTATNEKLFF. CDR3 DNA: TGTGCCAGCAGGAGGACTGCAACTAATGAAAAACTGTTTTTT.

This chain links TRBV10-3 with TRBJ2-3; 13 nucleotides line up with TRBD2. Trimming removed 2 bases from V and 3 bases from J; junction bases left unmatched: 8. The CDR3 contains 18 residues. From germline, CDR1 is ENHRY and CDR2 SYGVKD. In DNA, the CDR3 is TGTGCCATCAGTGAGACTAGCGGGGGGGCTCGTACGACAGATACGCAGTATTTT. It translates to CAISETSGGARTTDTQYF.